This T cell receptor beta chain was captured in a study of T cell responses to AZD1222 COVID-19 vaccine. This clone was seen a handful of times. What it binds is not known. Sequencing used immunoSEQ multiplex PCR; TCRdb keeps in-frame clones, though not all of them. In the table there are around 80,000 clones, 83% of which are singletons. Whole-study results and caveats: Dominant CD4 TCR responses targeted spike regions 160-218 and 743-854. It was only 6 or 7 AZD1222 recipients who were seropositive at baseline.

V was clipped by 6 bases and J by 9 bases, with 18 bases between them. CDR1 is MNHEY, CDR2 SVGAGI, per germline. This CDR3 is built from 15 residues. This clonotype was obtained from an adult who received the AZD1222 COVID-19 vaccine. The starting material was peripheral blood, obtained 28 days after the second AZD1222 dose. The chain carries TRBV6-5 and TRBJ1-6; tentatively, D is TRBD1 (6 bases). CDR3 bases: TGTGCCAGCAGGCCTCCGGCAGGGGCTGGTTCACCCCTCCACTTT. Its translation: CASRPPAGAGSPLHF.